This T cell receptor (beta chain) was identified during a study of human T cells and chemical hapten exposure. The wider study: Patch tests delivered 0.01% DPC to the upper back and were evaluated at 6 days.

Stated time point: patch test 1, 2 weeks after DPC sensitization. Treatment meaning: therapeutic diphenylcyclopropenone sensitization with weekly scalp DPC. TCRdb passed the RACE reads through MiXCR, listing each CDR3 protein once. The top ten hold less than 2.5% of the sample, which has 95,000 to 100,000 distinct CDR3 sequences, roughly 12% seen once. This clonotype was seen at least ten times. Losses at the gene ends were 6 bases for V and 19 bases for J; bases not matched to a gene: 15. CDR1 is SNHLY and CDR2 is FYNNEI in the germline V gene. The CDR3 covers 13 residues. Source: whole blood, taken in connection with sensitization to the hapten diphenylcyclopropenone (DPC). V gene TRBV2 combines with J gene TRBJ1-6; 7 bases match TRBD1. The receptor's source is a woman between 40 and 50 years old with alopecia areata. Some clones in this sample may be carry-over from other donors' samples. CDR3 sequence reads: CASSREGADLKHF. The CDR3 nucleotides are TGTGCCAGCAGCCGAGAGGGGGCGGATCTGAAGCACTTT.